Shown below are 21 T cell receptor beta chains from a single sample sequenced in a study of T cell responses to AZD1222 COVID-19 vaccine. The assay was immunoSEQ multiplex PCR, and TCRdb's table has in-frame clones only and misses some. This table has just over 80,000 clones, about 87% appearing once. Sequencing was performed on peripheral blood, taken on day 0 of AZD1222 vaccination. The receptors stem from an adult in good health.

The V gene is TRBV10-2, the J gene TRBJ2-7; D is uncertain. Germline V gene lookup returns CDR1 WSHSY and CDR2 SAAADI. V lost 3 bases to trimming and J lost 5 bases, with 14 bases between them. The CDR3 is 14 amino acids. CDR3 region: CASSDVPPTDEQYF. CDR3 nucleotides: TGCGCCAGCAGTGATGTCCCCCCAACTGACGAGCAGTACTTC.

In its sample, this clone was seen once. J is TRBJ2-6 and V is TRBV5-1; 7 bases map to TRBD1. CDR3 length: 16 residues. Germline CDR1 and CDR2: SGHRS and YFSETQ. With V trimmed by 2 bases and J by 3 bases, 5 bases remained unmatched. The CDR3, as DNA: TGCGCCAGCAGCTTACAAGGGGGCATTGGGGCCAACGTCCTGACTTTC. Amino acids: CASSLQGGIGANVLTF. The full variable domain, rest sourced from reference TRBV5-1 and TRBJ2-6, is KAGVTQTPRYLIKTRGQQVTLSCSPISGHRSVSWYQQTPGQGLQFLFEYFSETQRNKGNFPGRFSGRQFSNSRSEMNVSTLELGDSALYLCASSLQGGIGANVLTFGAGSRLTVL.

The rearrangement links TRBV4-2 to TRBJ2-7; D gene unclear. CDR3 size: 12 residues. Trimming left V 2 bases short and J 4 bases short, with 6 bases between. CDR1 is LGHNA and CDR2 is YNFKEQ in the germline V gene. The CDR3 bases are TGTGCCAGCAGCCAATCGGGTTACGAGCAGTACTTC. Translated, it gives CASSQSGYEQYF.

This clone has more than one count but fewer than ten. The chain is built from TRBV7-6 and TRBJ1-6; TRBD1 matches 7 bases. The CDR3 extends over 15 amino acids. Germline V gene sequence: CDR1 SGHVS, CDR2 FNYEAQ. V lost 5 bases to trimming and J lost 5 bases; unmatched junction nucleotides: 6. The CDR3 DNA sequence: TGTGCCAGCAGCCCAAGACAGGGACATAATTCACCCCTCCACTTT. The encoded protein is CASSPRQGHNSPLHF.

This sequence joins TRBV9 and TRBJ2-2; D remains unclear. Trimming took 0 bases from V and 5 from J, leaving 2 bases between them. The CDR3 is 12 amino acids. The germline gives CDR1 SGDLS, CDR2 YYNGEE. The DNA for the CDR3 is TGTGCCAGCAGCGTAGGAACCGGGGAGCTGTTTTTT. Protein: CASSVGTGELFF.

V is TRBV3-1 (or the pseudogene TRBV3-2) and J is TRBJ1-2; D may be TRBD1 (5 bases). Trimming pared 2 bases from V and 4 bases from J, leaving 14 bases between. The V gene's germline CDR1 is LGHDT and CDR2 YNNKEL (reference sequence). The CDR3 length is 15 residues. The CDR3 DNA sequence: TGTGCCAGCAGCCAAATCAGGGCCCATGGCTATGGCTACACCTTC. It translates to CASSQIRAHGYGYTF.

V and J are TRBV24-1 and TRBJ1-5; unclear D gene. CDR1 KGHDR and CDR2 SFDVKD come from the germline V gene. The CDR3 extends over 13 amino acids. The V end lost 6 bases, the J end lost 2 bases, and 7 bases lay between the germline ends. The CDR3 coding sequence is TGTGCCACCAGTTTAGGCGGCAATCAGCCCCAGCATTTT. This translates into CATSLGGNQPQHF.

The CDR3 region has the DNA TGTGCCAGCAGTACCAAGAACACTGAAGCTTTCTTT. This sequence encodes CASSTKNTEAFF. This sequence joins TRBV11-3 and TRBJ1-1, with no clear D. CDR1 and CDR2 (germline): SGHNT, YENEEA. Trimming took off 6 bases at V and 1 base at J, with 6 bases between the two ends. The CDR3 has 12 residues.

J is TRBJ1-1 and V is TRBV19, with D perhaps TRBD1 (5 bases). The ends were cut back, 7 bases at V and 6 bases at J, with 15 bases in the middle. Per germline, CDR1 LNHDA and CDR2 SQIVND (reference sequence). The CDR3 runs to 13 residues. CDR3 DNA sequence: TGTGCCAGTACAACCCAGGGTGGAGCTGAAGCTTTCTTT. The encoded protein is CASTTQGGAEAFF.

The chain recombines TRBV5-6 with TRBJ2-2, with D possibly being TRBD2 (5 bases). V was clipped by 5 bases and J by 4 bases, with 15 bases between them. This CDR3 region has 15 residues. Germline CDR1 is SGHDT and CDR2 is YYEEEE. The CDR3 coding sequence is TGTGCCAGCAGTCCCGACTACCCGACCACCGGGGAGCTGTTTTTT. This translates into CASSPDYPTTGELFF. The full variable domain, its missing parts supplied by reference TRBV5-6 and TRBJ2-2, is DAGVTQSPTHLIKTRGQQVTLRCSPKSGHDTVSWYQQALGQGPQFIFQYYEEEERQRGNFPDRFSGHQFPNYSSELNVNALLLGDSALYLCASSPDYPTTGELFFGEGSRLTVL.

This clone was seen only once. The chain carries TRBV7-8 and TRBJ1-4; D ambiguous. The CDR3 is made up of 13 amino acids. Germline lookup yields CDR1 SGHVS and CDR2 FQNEAQ. V dropped 3 bases and J dropped 1 base, with 3 bases sitting between them. The DNA for the CDR3 is TGTGCCAGCAGCTTTGGAACTAATGAAAAACTGTTTTTT. This translates into CASSFGTNEKLFF. Filled out from reference TRBV7-8 and TRBJ1-4, the complete variable domain reads GAGVSQSPRYKVAKRGQDVALRCDPISGHVSLFWYQQALGQGPEFLTYFQNEAQLDKSGLPSDRFFAERPEGSVSTLKIQRTQQEDSAVYLCASSFGTNEKLFFGSGTQLSVL.

The chain combines TRBV11-3 with TRBJ2-3; TRBD1 or TRBD2 may be the D gene (5 bases each). The CDR3 is 14 residues long. V shed 8 bases and J shed 5 bases, with 17 bases lying between them. Germline V gives CDR1 SGHNT, CDR2 YENEEA. The CDR3 spells CASRNMGRGDTQYF. The CDR3 DNA sequence: TGTGCCAGCCGAAACATGGGACGGGGAGATACGCAGTATTTT.

Worth noting for this clone: Germline is not matched at one junction end, which may reflect a read error. The rearrangement links TRBV28 to TRBJ2-1; tentatively, D is TRBD2 (5 bases). The CDR3 runs to 12 residues. Germline V gene lookup returns CDR1 MDHEN and CDR2 SYDVKM. This CDR3 is CASTVGGKGSIF. CDR3 DNA: TGTGCCAGCACCGTCGGAGGTAAAGGGTCCATCTTC.

The V call is TRBV7-9, the J call TRBJ1-4; no clear D gene. CDR3 length equals 16 residues. Trimming removed 3 bases at V and 3 bases at J, with 14 bases between. CDR1 SEHNR and CDR2 FQNEAQ come from the germline V gene (reference sequence). This CDR3 is CASSFTNSPPNEKLFF. The DNA of the CDR3 is TGTGCCAGCAGCTTCACCAACAGTCCTCCTAATGAAAAACTGTTTTTT.

This clone was picked up one time. The J gene is TRBJ2-7, the V gene TRBV4-3; D perhaps matches TRBD1 (5 bases). The germline V and J ends were trimmed by 1 base and 2 bases, with 12 bases remaining between them. This CDR3 spans 15 amino acids. The V gene's germline CDR1 is LGHNA and CDR2 YSLEER. CDR3 amino acids: CASSQARQFTYEQYF. As DNA, the CDR3 is TGCGCCAGCAGCCAAGCCCGACAGTTTACCTACGAGCAGTACTTC.

This sequence joins TRBV7-2 and TRBJ2-2; tentatively, D is TRBD2 (6 bases). CDR3 size: 15 residues. Trimming took 4 bases from V and 5 from J, leaving 14 bases between them. The germline CDR1 and CDR2 sequences are SGHTA and FQGNSA. The CDR3 coding sequence is TGTGCCAGCAGCTCGCAGGGACGGGGGACCGGGGAGCTGTTTTTT. Translated: CASSSQGRGTGELFF.

This clone was detected a few times. The chain employs TRBV11-2 and TRBJ2-2; D remains unclear. The CDR3 contains 15 residues. CDR1 is SGHAT, CDR2 FQNNGV, per germline. Trimming cost V 2 bases and J 0 bases, with 7 bases left between them. In DNA, the CDR3 is TGTGCCAGCAGCTTACCCAGCGCGAACACCGGGGAGCTGTTTTTT. Translation: CASSLPSANTGELFF.

This clone was found once. The V call is TRBV5-4, the J call TRBJ1-2; no reliable D call. CDR3 length: 15 residues. CDR1 and CDR2 from the germline V gene are SGHNT and YYREEE (reference sequence). Trimming removed 2 bases from V and 2 bases from J, with 13 bases in between. This CDR3 is CASSFRSSRNYGYTF. The CDR3 DNA reads TGTGCCAGCAGCTTCCGATCATCCCGCAACTATGGCTACACCTTC.

This clone has just one count. The chain has TRBV6-2 or TRBV6-3 and TRBJ2-1; D ambiguous. This CDR3 has 12 residues. Germline lookup yields CDR1 MNHEY and CDR2 SVGEGT. V was pared by 2 bases and J by 5 bases, with 4 bases between. CDR3 in DNA: TGTGCCAGCAGTTACGGGAACAATGAGCAGTTCTTC. Its translation is CASSYGNNEQFF.

This clone was seen more than once but under ten times. The chain has TRBV5-1 and TRBJ1-2; D possibly corresponds to TRBD1 (5 bases). Trimming stripped 4 bases from V and 4 bases from J, with 17 bases between. This CDR3 is built from 15 residues. The V gene's germline CDR1 is SGHRS and CDR2 YFSETQ. DNA for the CDR3: TGCGCCAGCAGCCACACCCAGCAGGGATTCTATGGCTACACCTTC. Translation gives CASSHTQQGFYGYTF.

The V gene is TRBV13, the J gene TRBJ2-5; D not certain. Germline-derived CDR1 and CDR2 are PRHDT and FYEKMQ (reference sequence). The V end lost 0 bases, the J end lost 4 bases, and 9 bases lay between the germline ends. The CDR3 contains 14 residues. The CDR3 nucleotides read TGTGCCAGCAGCTTAGGCGGGCGCCTAGAGACCCAGTACTTC. Protein product: CASSLGGRLETQYF.